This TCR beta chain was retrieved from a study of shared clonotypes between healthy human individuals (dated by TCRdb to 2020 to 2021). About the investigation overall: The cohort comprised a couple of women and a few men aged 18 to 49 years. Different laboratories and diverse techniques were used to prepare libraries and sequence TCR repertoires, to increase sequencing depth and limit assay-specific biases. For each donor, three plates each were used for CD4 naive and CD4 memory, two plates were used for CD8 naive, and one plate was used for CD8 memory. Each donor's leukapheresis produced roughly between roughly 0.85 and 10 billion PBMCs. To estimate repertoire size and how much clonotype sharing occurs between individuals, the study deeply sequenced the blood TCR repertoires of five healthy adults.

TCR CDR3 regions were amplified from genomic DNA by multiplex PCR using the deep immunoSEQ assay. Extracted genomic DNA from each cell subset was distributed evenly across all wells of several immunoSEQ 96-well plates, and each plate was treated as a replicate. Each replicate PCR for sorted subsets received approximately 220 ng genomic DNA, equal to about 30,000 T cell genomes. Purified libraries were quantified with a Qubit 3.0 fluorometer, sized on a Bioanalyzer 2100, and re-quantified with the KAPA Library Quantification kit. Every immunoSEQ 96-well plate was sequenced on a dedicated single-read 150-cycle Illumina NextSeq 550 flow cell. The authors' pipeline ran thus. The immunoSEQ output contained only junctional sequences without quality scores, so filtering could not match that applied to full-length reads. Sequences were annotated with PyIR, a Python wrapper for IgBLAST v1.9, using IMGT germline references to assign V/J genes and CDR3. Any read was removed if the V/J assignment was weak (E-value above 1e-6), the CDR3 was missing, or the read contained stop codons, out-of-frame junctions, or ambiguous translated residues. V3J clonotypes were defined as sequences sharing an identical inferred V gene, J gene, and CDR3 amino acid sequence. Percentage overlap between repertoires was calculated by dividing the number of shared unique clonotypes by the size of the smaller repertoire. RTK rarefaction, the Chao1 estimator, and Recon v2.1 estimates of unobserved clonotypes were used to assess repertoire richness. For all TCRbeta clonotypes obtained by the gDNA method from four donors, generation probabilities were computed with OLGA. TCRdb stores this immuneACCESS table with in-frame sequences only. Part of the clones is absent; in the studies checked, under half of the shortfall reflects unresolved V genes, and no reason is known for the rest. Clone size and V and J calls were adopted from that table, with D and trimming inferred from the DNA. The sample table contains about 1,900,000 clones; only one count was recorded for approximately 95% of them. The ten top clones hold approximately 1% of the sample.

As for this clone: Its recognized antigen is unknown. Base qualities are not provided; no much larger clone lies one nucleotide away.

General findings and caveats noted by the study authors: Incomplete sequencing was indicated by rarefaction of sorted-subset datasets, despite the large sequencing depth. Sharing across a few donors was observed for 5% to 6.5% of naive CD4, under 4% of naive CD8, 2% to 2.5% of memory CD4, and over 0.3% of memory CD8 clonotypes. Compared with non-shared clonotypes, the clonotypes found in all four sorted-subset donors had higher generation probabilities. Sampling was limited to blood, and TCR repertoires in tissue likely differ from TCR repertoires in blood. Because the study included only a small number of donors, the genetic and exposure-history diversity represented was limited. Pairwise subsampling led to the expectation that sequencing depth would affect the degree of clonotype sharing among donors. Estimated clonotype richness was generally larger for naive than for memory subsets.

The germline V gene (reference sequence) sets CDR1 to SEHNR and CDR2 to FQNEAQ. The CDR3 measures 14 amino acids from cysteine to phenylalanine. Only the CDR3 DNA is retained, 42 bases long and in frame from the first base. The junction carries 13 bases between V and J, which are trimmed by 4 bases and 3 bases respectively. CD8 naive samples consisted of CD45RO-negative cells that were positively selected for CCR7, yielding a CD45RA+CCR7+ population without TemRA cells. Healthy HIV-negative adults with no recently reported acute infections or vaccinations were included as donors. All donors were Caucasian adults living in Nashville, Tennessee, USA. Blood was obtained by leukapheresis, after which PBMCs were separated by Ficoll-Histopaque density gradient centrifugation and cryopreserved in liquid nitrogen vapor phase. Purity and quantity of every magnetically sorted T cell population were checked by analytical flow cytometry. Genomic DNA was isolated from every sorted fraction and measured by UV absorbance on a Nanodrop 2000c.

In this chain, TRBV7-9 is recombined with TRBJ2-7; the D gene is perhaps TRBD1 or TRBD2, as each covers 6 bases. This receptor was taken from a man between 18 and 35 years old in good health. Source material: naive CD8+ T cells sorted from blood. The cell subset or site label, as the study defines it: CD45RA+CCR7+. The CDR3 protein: CASSSLEGGYEQYF. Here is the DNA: TGTGCCAGCAGCTCGTTAGAGGGGGGCTACGAGCAGTACTTC.